The clone carrying this T cell receptor (beta chain) showed up many times. Patients aged 18 to 65 had newly diagnosed hyperthyroidism that had lasted under 2 months. Each diagnosis drew on symptoms, thyroxine, TRAb, thyroid ultrasound and orbital computed tomography findings. The authors obtained PBMCs from more than 8 ml of fresh peripheral blood. The data originate from a study of T cells in Graves' hyperthyroidism and ophthalmopathy. Study details: Specimen type is peripheral blood, collected at initial diagnosis prior to any treatment.

The CDR3 contains 15 residues. Germline V lookup: CDR1 GTSNPN, CDR2 SVGIG (reference sequence). The ends were cut back, 2 bases at V and 4 bases at J, with 17 bases in the middle. Amplification of TCR beta CDR3 regions was performed using RNA transcripts as template. Researchers ran a first-round RT-PCR on the TCR CDR3 using the HTBI primer set. TCRdb itself ran the multiplex PCR reads through MiXCR, one entry per CDR3 protein. The table has some 600,000 distinct CDR3 sequences, roughly 13% seen once; the top ten hold 5% to 7%. The sample was blood. This clonotype originated in a woman in her thirties with Graves' hyperthyroidism that later progressed to Graves' ophthalmopathy. This chain links TRBV30 with TRBJ1-2, with D hard to call. CDR3 loop: CAWSSTIRGAYGYTF. CDR3 nucleotide sequence: TGTGCCTGGAGTTCTACCATCCGAGGTGCCTATGGCTACACCTTC.